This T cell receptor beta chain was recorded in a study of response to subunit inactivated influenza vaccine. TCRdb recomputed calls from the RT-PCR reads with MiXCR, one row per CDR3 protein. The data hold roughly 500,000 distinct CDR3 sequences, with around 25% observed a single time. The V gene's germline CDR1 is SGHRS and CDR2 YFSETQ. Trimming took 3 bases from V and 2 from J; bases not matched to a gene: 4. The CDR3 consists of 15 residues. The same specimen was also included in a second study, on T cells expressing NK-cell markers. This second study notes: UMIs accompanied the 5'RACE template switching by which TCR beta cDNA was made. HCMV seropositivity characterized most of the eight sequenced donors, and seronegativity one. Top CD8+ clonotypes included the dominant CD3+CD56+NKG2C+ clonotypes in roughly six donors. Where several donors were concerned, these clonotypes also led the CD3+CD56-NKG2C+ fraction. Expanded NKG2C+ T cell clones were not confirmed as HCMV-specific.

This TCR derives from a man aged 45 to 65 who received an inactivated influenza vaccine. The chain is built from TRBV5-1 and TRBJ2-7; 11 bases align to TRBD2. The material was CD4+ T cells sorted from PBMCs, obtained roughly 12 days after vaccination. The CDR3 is CASSWGTSGTYEQYF. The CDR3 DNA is TGCGCCAGCAGCTGGGGGACTAGCGGAACCTACGAGCAGTACTTC.